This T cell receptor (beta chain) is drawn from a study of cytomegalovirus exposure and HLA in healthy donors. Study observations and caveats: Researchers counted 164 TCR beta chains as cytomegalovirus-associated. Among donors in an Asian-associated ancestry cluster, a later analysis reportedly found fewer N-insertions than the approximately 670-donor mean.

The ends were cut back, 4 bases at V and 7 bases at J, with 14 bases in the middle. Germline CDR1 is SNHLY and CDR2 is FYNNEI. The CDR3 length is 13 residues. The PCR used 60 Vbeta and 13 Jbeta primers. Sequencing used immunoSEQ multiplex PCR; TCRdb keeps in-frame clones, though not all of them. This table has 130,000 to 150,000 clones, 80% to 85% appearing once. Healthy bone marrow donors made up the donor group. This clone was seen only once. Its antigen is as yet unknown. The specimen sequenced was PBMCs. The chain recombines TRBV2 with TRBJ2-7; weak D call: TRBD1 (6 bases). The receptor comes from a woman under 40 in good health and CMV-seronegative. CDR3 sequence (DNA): TGTGCCAGCAGTGTCGACAGGTCTGGGGAGCAGTACTTC. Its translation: CASSVDRSGEQYF.